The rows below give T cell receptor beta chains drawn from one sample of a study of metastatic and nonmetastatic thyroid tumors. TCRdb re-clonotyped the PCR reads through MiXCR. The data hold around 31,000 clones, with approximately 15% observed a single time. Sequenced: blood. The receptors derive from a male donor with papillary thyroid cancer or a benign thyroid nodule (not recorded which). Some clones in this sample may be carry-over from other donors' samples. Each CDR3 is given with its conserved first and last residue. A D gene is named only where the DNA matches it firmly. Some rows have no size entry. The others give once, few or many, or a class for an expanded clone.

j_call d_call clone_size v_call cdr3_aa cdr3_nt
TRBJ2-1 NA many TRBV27 CASSLNRLHRDEQFF TGTGCCAGCAGTTTAAACAGGCTGCATAGGGATGAGCAGTTCTTC
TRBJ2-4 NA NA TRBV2 CASTPGVGRAKNIQYF TGTGCCAGCACCCCGGGGGTGGGGCGAGCCAAAAACATTCAGTACTTC
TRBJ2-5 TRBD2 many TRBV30 CAWSASGETQYF TGTGCCTGGAGCGCTAGCGGGGAGACCCAGTACTTC
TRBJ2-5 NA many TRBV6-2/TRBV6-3 CASSPTWGQETQYF TGTGCCAGCAGTCCGACCTGGGGACAAGAGACCCAGTACTTC
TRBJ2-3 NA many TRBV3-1 CASSLSTDTQYF TGTGCCAGCAGCCTCAGCACAGATACGCAGTATTTT
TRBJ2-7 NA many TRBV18 CASSPVGGLTSYEQYF TGTGCCAGCTCACCTGTCGGGGGCCTAACCTCCTACGAGCAGTACTTC
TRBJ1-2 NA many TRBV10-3 CAISEGLRNNYGYTF TGTGCCATCAGTGAGGGGCTGAGAAATAACTATGGCTACACCTTC
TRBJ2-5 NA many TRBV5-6 CASSLGGTQYF TGTGCCAGCAGCTTGGGGGGGACCCAGTACTTC
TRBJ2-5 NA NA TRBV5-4 CASSDWDSGINQETQYF TGTGCCAGCAGCGATTGGGATTCAGGGATCAACCAAGAGACCCAGTACTTC
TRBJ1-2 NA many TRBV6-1 CASSEREVRFYGYAF TGTGCCAGCAGTGAAAGGGAGGTCAGATTCTATGGCTACGCCTTC
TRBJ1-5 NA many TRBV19 CASSRGGGRGQPQHF TGTGCCAGTAGTAGAGGGGGGGGCAGGGGTCAGCCCCAGCATTTT
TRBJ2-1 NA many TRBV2 CASGDWSSYNEQFF TGTGCCAGCGGAGACTGGAGCTCCTACAATGAGCAGTTCTTC
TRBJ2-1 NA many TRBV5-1 CASSLARVEQFF TGCGCCAGCAGCTTGGCACGTGTTGAGCAGTTCTTC
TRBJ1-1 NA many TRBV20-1 CSARPLVETGKAFF TGCAGTGCTAGACCTCTTGTCGAGACAGGTAAAGCTTTCTTT
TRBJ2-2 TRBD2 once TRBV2 CASIRQAGVTGELFF TGTGCCAGCATAAGACAAGCGGGAGTTACCGGGGAGCTGTTTTTT
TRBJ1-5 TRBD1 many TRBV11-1 CASSFSGDRVSNQPQHF TGTGCCAGCAGCTTTAGTGGGGACAGGGTTAGCAATCAGCCCCAGCATTTT
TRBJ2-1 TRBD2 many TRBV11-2 CASSLGGSGSGEQFF TGTGCCAGCAGCTTAGGCGGTAGCGGGAGTGGCGAGCAGTTCTTC
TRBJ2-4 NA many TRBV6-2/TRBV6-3 CASSTPYTDKKLNIQYF TGTGCCAGCAGTACCCCATATACGGACAAAAAGCTAAACATTCAGTACTTC
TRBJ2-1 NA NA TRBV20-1 CSASLKGNEQFF TGCAGTGCTTCCCTAAAGGGCAATGAGCAGTTCTTC